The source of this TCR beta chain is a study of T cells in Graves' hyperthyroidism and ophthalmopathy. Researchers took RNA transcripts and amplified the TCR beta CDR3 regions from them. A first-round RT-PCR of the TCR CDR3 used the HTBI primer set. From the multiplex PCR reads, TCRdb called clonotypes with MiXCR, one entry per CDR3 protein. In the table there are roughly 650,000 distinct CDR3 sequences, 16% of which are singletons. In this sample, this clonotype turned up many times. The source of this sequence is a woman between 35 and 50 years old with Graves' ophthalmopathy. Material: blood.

CDR3 bases: TGTGCCAGCACCCTACCAGGGTGGACCTACAATGAGCAGTTCTTC. Protein sequence: CASTLPGWTYNEQFF. The chain recombines TRBV7-9 with TRBJ2-1; weak D call: TRBD1 (5 bases). The CDR3 loop spans 15 amino acids. Germline V gene lookup returns CDR1 SEHNR and CDR2 FQNEAQ (reference sequence). V was trimmed by 7 bases and J by 2 bases, leaving 15 bases between them.